This TCR beta chain was found in a study of CD8 T cells in ankylosing spondylitis. Broader study findings: What appeared characteristic of ankylosing spondylitis blood was a TCR beta motif of eight highly homologous variants. A subset of motif variants has previously been described in the synovial fluid and blood of reactive arthritis. From matched ankylosing spondylitis synovial fluid, disease-linked clones were reportedly recovered at significantly enriched levels.

5'-RACE, quantitative and with molecular barcodes, yielded the TCR beta libraries. Each CDR3 protein gets one entry after TCRdb re-called the 5' RACE reads with MiXCR. The top ten hold under 12% of the sample, which has about 31,000 distinct CDR3 sequences, 7.2% seen once. The CDR3 spans 11 residues. V lost 1 base and J lost 7, with 4 bases in between. Germline CDR1 reads SNHLY; CDR2 reads FYNNEI. As concerns this clonotype: No antigen is known for it.

This TCR derives from a male donor with ankylosing spondylitis or in good health (not recorded which). The sequenced sample was blood, either unsorted or a sorted T cell fraction (not recorded which). V and J are TRBV2 and TRBJ1-1; no definite D call. Here the CDR3 DNA reads TGTGCCAGCAGTGAAGAGCTTGAAGCTTTCTTT. As protein: CASSEELEAFF.